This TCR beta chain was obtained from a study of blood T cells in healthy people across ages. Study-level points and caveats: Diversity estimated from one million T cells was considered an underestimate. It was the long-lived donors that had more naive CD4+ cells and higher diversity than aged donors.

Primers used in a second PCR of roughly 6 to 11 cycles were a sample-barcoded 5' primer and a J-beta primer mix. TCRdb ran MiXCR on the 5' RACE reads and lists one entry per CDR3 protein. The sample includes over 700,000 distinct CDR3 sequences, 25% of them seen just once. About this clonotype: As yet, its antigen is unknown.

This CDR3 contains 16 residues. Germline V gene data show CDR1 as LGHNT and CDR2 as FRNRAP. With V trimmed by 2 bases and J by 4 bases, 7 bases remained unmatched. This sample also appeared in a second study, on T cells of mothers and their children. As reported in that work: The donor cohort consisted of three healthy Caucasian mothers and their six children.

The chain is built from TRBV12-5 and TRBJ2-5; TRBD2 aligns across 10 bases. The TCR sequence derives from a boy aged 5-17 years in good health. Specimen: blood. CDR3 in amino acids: CASGLSSGGARETQYF. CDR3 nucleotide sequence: TGTGCTAGTGGTTTGTCAAGCGGGGGGGCCCGAGAGACCCAGTACTTC.